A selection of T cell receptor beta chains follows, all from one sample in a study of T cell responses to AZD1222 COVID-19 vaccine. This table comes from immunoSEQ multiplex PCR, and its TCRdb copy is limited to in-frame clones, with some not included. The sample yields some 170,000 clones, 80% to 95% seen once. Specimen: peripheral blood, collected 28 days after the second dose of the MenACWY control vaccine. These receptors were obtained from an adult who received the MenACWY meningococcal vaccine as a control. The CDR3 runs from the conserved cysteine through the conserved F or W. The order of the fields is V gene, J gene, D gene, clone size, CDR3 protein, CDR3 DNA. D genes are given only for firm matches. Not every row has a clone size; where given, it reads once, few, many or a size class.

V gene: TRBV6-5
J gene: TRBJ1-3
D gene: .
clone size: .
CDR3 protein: CASSRVQSNTIYF
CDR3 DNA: TGTGCCAGCAGCAGGGTTCAGTCAAACACCATATATTTT

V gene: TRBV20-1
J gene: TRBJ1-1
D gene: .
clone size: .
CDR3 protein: CSAPRNTEAFF
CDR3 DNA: TGCAGTGCTCCTAGGAACACTGAAGCTTTCTTT

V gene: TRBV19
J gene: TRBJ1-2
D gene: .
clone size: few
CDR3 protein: CASSVRPYGYTF
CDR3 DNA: TGTGCCAGTAGTGTCCGGCCGTATGGCTACACCTTC

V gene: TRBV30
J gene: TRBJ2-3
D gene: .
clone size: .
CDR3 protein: CAWREKRFSTDTQYF
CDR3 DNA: TGTGCCTGGAGAGAAAAAAGGTTCAGCACAGATACGCAGTATTTT

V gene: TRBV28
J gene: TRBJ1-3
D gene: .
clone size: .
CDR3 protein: CASSPPFFLGISGNTIYF
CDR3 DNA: TGTGCCAGCAGTCCGCCGTTTTTTTTGGGGATCTCTGGAAACACCATATATTTT

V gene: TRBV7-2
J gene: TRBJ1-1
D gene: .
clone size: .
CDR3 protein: CASSVRAGENTEAFF
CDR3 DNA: TGTGCCAGCAGCGTCAGAGCAGGGGAAAACACTGAAGCTTTCTTT

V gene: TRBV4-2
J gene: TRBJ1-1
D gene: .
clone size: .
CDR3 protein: CASSQDRQGRAFF
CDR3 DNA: TGTGCCAGCAGCCAAGATAGGCAGGGGAGAGCTTTCTTT

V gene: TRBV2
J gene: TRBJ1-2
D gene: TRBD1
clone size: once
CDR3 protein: CASSPGQGVNYGYTF
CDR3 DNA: TGTGCCAGTTCTCCCGGACAGGGGGTGAACTATGGCTACACCTTC

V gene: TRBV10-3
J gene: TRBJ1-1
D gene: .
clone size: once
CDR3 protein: CAISANTEAFF
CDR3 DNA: TGTGCCATCAGCGCGAACACTGAAGCTTTCTTT

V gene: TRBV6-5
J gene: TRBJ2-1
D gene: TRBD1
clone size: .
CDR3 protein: CASSLDRGAYNEQFF
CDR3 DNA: TGTGCCAGCAGTCTGGACAGGGGGGCCTACAATGAGCAGTTCTTC

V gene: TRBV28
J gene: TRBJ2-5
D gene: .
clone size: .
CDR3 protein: CASSLDFGQETQYF
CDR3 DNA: TGTGCCAGCAGTTTGGACTTCGGCCAAGAGACCCAGTACTTC

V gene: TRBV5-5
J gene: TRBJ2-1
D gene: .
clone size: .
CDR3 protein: CASSLGLRTDKEFF
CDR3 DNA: TGTGCCAGCAGCTTGGGGCTCAGGACGGATAAAGAGTTCTTC

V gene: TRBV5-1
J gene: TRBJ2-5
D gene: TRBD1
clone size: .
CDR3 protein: CASSLGTGEETQYF
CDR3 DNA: TGCGCCAGCAGCTTGGGGACAGGGGAAGAGACCCAGTACTTC

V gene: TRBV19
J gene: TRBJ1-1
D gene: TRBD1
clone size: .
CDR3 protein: CASSIRDRGGTEAFF
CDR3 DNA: TGTGCCAGTAGCATCCGGGACAGGGGTGGCACTGAAGCTTTCTTT

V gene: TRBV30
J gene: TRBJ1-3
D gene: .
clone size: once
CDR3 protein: CAWDRASGNTIYF
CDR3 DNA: TGTGCCTGGGACAGAGCCTCTGGAAACACCATATATTTT

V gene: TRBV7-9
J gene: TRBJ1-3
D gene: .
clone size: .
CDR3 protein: CASSLAQPRGGNTIYF
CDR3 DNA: TGTGCCAGCAGCTTAGCGCAACCAAGGGGAGGAAACACCATATATTTT